The clone carrying this T cell receptor beta chain was detected a few times. This record belongs to a study of blood T cell repertoires in COVID-19. The data were produced by immunoSEQ multiplex PCR, yet TCRdb's version contains in-frame clones alone and is incomplete. The sample consists of a few hundred thousand clones, roughly 90% of them appearing once. After removal of 7 bases from V and 3 bases from J, the junction contained 7 bases not matched to a gene. The CDR3 contains 15 residues. The germline V gene encodes CDR1 MNHEY and CDR2 SVGAGI. Across 20 to 25 US areas, participants ranged in age from roughly 18 to 95 years. Donors in Cohort 3 who had recovered were those with two negative PCRs, healthcare professional clearance, or resolution of their symptoms.

The chain couples TRBV6-5 to TRBJ1-3, with 9 bases that match TRBD1. The TCR was taken from a woman in her twenties or thirties who had recovered from COVID-19. Sample: PBMCs or T cells enriched from blood (not recorded which). The CDR3 here is CASKKQGAIGNTIYF. The CDR3 DNA sequence: TGTGCCAGCAAAAAACAGGGGGCGATTGGAAACACCATATATTTT.